The source of this T cell receptor beta chain is a study of blood T cell repertoires in COVID-19. CDR3 length: 18 amino acids. Repertoires were generated with immunoSEQ multiplex PCR, while TCRdb's copy carries only in-frame clones and drops some. The sample carries 95,000 to 100,000 clones, more than 80% recorded once. The receptor's source is a human donor in a cohort sampled during active COVID-19. The chain couples TRBV21-1 to TRBJ1-5; TRBD1, the table's D call, lacks a check against the DNA. TRBV21-1 is a listed pseudogene. The sequenced material came from peripheral blood. The CDR3 region has the DNA TGTGCCAGCGGTTCTGACAGGGTAGGACTTAGGAGCAATCAGCCCCAGCATTTT. Encoded protein: CASGSDRVGLRSNQPQHF.